This T cell receptor beta chain was observed in a study of PD-1 blockade in classical Hodgkin lymphoma. The study, taken as a whole, reports: Whoever responded completely had baseline diversity much like that seen in newly diagnosed patients. Significantly greater TCR diversity emerged by C4D1 in CD4+ cells but not CD8+ cells.

The CDR3 totals 13 residues. The V end lost 5 bases, the J end lost 4 bases, and 9 bases lay between the germline ends. CDR1 is SNHLY, CDR2 FYNNEI, per germline. This clone was seen just once. Its target is not known. The data were produced by immunoSEQ multiplex PCR, yet TCRdb's version contains in-frame clones alone and is incomplete. This repertoire shows about 50,000 clones, roughly 80% found once; its top ten account for less than 15%. Time point: cycle 4 day 1 (C4D1), after 6 weeks of nivolumab. Autologous stem cell transplantation was followed by relapse in every patient, and brentuximab vedotin exposure varied.

The TCR originated in a human donor with classical Hodgkin lymphoma. This chain links TRBV2 with TRBJ1-3, with D unresolved. The input for sequencing was peripheral blood mononuclear cells (PBMCs), taken before the fourth cycle of nivolumab. The CDR3 is CASSPDTGNTIYF. The CDR3 region has the DNA TGTGCCAGCAGTCCAGATACCGGAAACACCATATATTTT.